These 23 T cell receptor beta chains originate from one sample sequenced in a study of shared clonotypes between healthy human individuals. Positive CCR7 selection of CD45RO-negative cells yielded the naive CD8 cells, and terminally differentiated effector memory CD45RA+ cells were excluded. Measured with immunoSEQ multiplex PCR; TCRdb has only the in-frame clones, and not every one. Altogether 1.5 million to 2.5 million clones are present, about 95% being singletons, with the ten largest covering under 1.5%. Sequencing was carried out using naive CD8+ T cells sorted from blood. The receptors come from a man in his late teens or twenties in good health.

The gene calls are TRBV4-1 and TRBJ2-1, with D tentatively TRBD1 or TRBD2 (5 bases each). The CDR3 is 14 amino acids. Germline V gene lookup returns CDR1 MGHRA and CDR2 YSYEKL. V was trimmed by 0 bases and J by 5 bases, leaving 8 bases between them. The CDR3 reads CASSQDRGHNEQFF. The CDR3 nucleotides are TGCGCCAGCAGCCAAGATCGGGGCCACAATGAGCAGTTCTTC.

The rearrangement links TRBV25-1 to TRBJ1-4, with TRBD1 matching 7 bases. The CDR3 covers 14 residues. In germline, CDR1 is MGHDK, CDR2 SYGVNS. Germline trimming cut 2 bases from V and 7 bases from J; bases unmatched to any gene: 4. The CDR3: CASSELRDSEKLFF. The CDR3 coding sequence is TGTGCCAGCAGTGAACTCCGGGACAGTGAAAAACTGTTTTTT.

This chain joins TRBV28 and TRBJ2-5, with 7 bases identical to TRBD1. The germline V gene encodes CDR1 MDHEN and CDR2 SYDVKM. With 7 bases clipped from V and 3 bases from J, the junction kept 8 bases outside the gene matches. This CDR3 contains 14 residues. The CDR3 coding sequence is TGTGCCAGCAACTTCCTACAGGGGAAAGAGACCCAGTACTTC. Residues: CASNFLQGKETQYF.

With regard to this clone: This same CDR3 is encoded by further DNA sequences in the sample. CDR3 loop: CASSLGTGGEQYF. DNA of the CDR3: TGTGCCAGCAGCTTAGGGACAGGGGGCGAGCAGTACTTC. The rearrangement links TRBV11-2 to TRBJ2-7; 10 nucleotides match TRBD1. CDR1 SGHAT and CDR2 FQNNGV come from the germline V gene. The J segment lost 6 bases and the V segment lost 1 base, leaving 0 bases of the junction unmatched. CDR3 length equals 13 residues. The whole variable domain, remainder taken from reference TRBV11-2 and TRBJ2-7, is EAGVAQSPRYKIIEKRQSVAFWCNPISGHATLYWYQQILGQGPKLLIQFQNNGVVDDSQLPKDRFSAERLKGVDSTLKIQPAKLEDSAVYLCASSLGTGGEQYFGPGTRLTVT.

Details on this clone: Other DNA sequences in the same sample also yield this CDR3. The chain recombines TRBV27 with TRBJ1-1; 9 nucleotides align to TRBD1. The CDR3 totals 14 residues. Germline-derived CDR1 and CDR2 are MNHEY and SMNVEV (reference sequence). The ends lost 3 bases at V and 1 base at J; junction bases unmatched: 0. The CDR3, as DNA: TGTGCCAGCAGTTTGACAGGGGGGAACACTGAAGCTTTCTTT. This sequence encodes CASSLTGGNTEAFF.

The chain combines TRBV7-8 with TRBJ1-2; tentative D call: TRBD1 (6 bases). This CDR3 contains 14 residues. V was cut by 1 base and J by 6 bases, with 12 bases left in between. Per germline, CDR1 SGHVS and CDR2 FQNEAQ. This CDR3 reads CASSLVGTSDGYTF. Written as DNA, the CDR3 is TGTGCCAGCAGCTTAGTAGGGACATCGGATGGCTACACCTTC.

The chain uses TRBV9 and TRBJ2-1; TRBD2 agrees at 9 bases. V trimming: 2 bases; J trimming: 9 bases; junction bases outside the gene matches: 6. This CDR3 has 14 amino acids. The V gene's germline CDR1 is SGDLS and CDR2 YYNGEE. CDR3 coding DNA: TGTGCCAGCAGCGTGGGACTAGCAGGGATTGAGCAGTTCTTC. Its translation: CASSVGLAGIEQFF.

The J gene is TRBJ2-7, the V gene TRBV27, with D possibly matching TRBD2 (5 bases). Germline V gene data show CDR1 as MNHEY and CDR2 as SMNVEV (reference sequence). Trimming cost V 4 bases and J 4 bases, with 8 bases left between them. This CDR3 is 12 amino acids long. DNA for the CDR3: TGTGCCAGCAGTTCCGGGAAATACGAGCAGTACTTC. Translating it yields CASSSGKYEQYF.

The sample holds one count of this clone. The chain links TRBV5-8 to TRBJ2-1; D is uncertain. With 1 base removed from V and 3 bases from J, the gap between germline ends came to 8 bases. Germline V gene sequence: CDR1 SGHTS, CDR2 YDEGEE. CDR3 length: 14 amino acids. The CDR3 here is CASSLNGRYNEQFF. In DNA, the CDR3 is TGTGCCAGCAGCTTGAACGGCCGCTACAATGAGCAGTTCTTC.

The V call is TRBV28, the J call TRBJ2-4; 8 bases map to TRBD1. The CDR3 is 12 residues long. The V and J ends lost 6 bases and 5 bases, in that order; junction bases with no gene match: 0. CDR1 and CDR2 from the germline V gene are MDHEN and SYDVKM. The CDR3 sequence: CASRTGENIQYF. The CDR3 region has the DNA TGTGCCAGCAGGACAGGGGAAAACATTCAGTACTTC.

The CDR3 sequence: CASGWEGYEQYF. The CDR3 coding sequence is TGTGCTAGTGGTTGGGAGGGGTACGAGCAGTACTTC. This chain connects TRBV12-5 to TRBJ2-7, with 7 bases matching TRBD2. Germline V gene lookup returns CDR1 LGHNT and CDR2 FRNRAP. This CDR3 region has 12 residues. V was clipped by 4 bases and J by 4 bases; unmatched bases: 1.

This clone appeared a single time. The chain recombines TRBV5-6 with TRBJ1-2, with no clear D. The ends were cut back, 3 bases at V and 9 bases at J, with 12 bases in the middle. The CDR3 has 12 residues. Germline V gene data show CDR1 as SGHDT and CDR2 as YYEEEE. For the CDR3, the DNA is TGTGCCAGCAGCTCCCAACCTGCCAGCTACACCTTC. As protein: CASSSQPASYTF.

The chain combines TRBV4-3 with TRBJ1-5; D is unresolved. The V end was cut by 4 bases, the J end by 0 bases, with 10 bases between. The CDR3 covers 15 residues. CDR1 is LGHNA, CDR2 YSLEER, per germline. The chain's CDR3 is CASSPSTDSNQPQHF. For the CDR3, the DNA is TGCGCCAGCAGCCCCTCGACGGATAGCAATCAGCCCCAGCATTTT.

The rearrangement links TRBV7-9 to TRBJ2-3, with 7 bases identical to TRBD2. V trimming: 5 bases; J trimming: 3 bases; junction bases outside the gene matches: 5. The CDR3 consists of 14 residues. Germline V gives CDR1 SEHNR, CDR2 FQNEAQ (reference sequence). In DNA, the CDR3 is TGTGCCAGCAGCAGCGGGGTGAGAACAGATACGCAGTATTTT. The encoded protein is CASSSGVRTDTQYF.

In DNA, the CDR3 is TGTGCCAGTATGGACGGTGATACGCAGTATTTT. The encoded protein is CASMDGDTQYF. The gene calls are TRBV19 and TRBJ2-3; the D is unclear. Between the trimmed V and J ends, which lost 7 bases and 6 bases, there was a span of 8 bases. Germline values: CDR1 LNHDA, CDR2 SQIVND (reference sequence). The CDR3 loop spans 11 amino acids.

In the case of this clone: Additional DNA sequences in this sample encode the identical CDR3. The chain carries TRBV6-5 and TRBJ2-7; TRBD2 matches at 10 bases. Trimming cost V 0 bases and J 2 bases; bases outside gene matches: 4. Germline assignment: CDR1 MNHEY and CDR2 SVGAGI. CDR3 size: 16 residues. CDR3 region: CASSYSGTSATYEQYF. CDR3 DNA: TGTGCCAGCAGTTACTCGGGGACTAGCGCGACCTACGAGCAGTACTTC.

The gene calls are TRBV11-2 and TRBJ2-1, with D perhaps TRBD2 (6 bases). The CDR3 is 15 amino acids. Germline V gene data show CDR1 as SGHAT and CDR2 as FQNNGV. V gave up 1 base and J gave up 5 bases, with 12 bases separating them. The CDR3 here is CASSLGAGIHNEQFF. Here the CDR3 DNA reads TGTGCCAGCAGCTTAGGGGCGGGGATCCACAATGAGCAGTTCTTC. Drawing the rest from reference TRBV11-2 and TRBJ2-1, the complete variable domain is EAGVAQSPRYKIIEKRQSVAFWCNPISGHATLYWYQQILGQGPKLLIQFQNNGVVDDSQLPKDRFSAERLKGVDSTLKIQPAKLEDSAVYLCASSLGAGIHNEQFFGPGTRLTVL.

The rearrangement uses TRBV27 and TRBJ2-7; no clear D gene. Trimming took 4 bases from V and 10 from J, leaving 11 bases between them. Germline V lookup: CDR1 MNHEY, CDR2 SMNVEV (reference sequence). The CDR3 consists of 11 residues. The CDR3 here is CASSSDGRQYF. The DNA of the CDR3 is TGTGCCAGCAGTTCAGACGGACGACAGTACTTC.

The chain links TRBV5-1 to TRBJ1-4, with TRBD1 as a possible D gene (5 bases). Between the trimmed V and J ends, which lost 5 bases and 4 bases, there was a span of 9 bases. Per germline, CDR1 SGHRS and CDR2 YFSETQ. The CDR3 runs to 13 residues. The CDR3 DNA is TGCGCCAGCAGTTCCGACAGTAATGAAAAACTGTTTTTT. It specifies CASSSDSNEKLFF.

CDR3 bases: TGTGCCAGCAGCCGTCCAGGGAATTCACCCCTCCACTTT. Encoded protein: CASSRPGNSPLHF. V is TRBV7-9 and J is TRBJ1-6; a possible D gene is TRBD1 (5 bases). CDR3 length: 13 residues. V was cut by 5 bases and J by 7 bases, with 9 bases left in between. Per germline, CDR1 SEHNR and CDR2 FQNEAQ (reference sequence).

The CDR3 loop reads CASSLDWGRTRPDTQYF. For the CDR3, the DNA is TGTGCCAGCAGCTTAGATTGGGGGAGGACCCGTCCGGATACGCAGTATTTT. The chain combines TRBV13 with TRBJ2-3; D perhaps matches TRBD2 (6 bases). Germline values: CDR1 PRHDT, CDR2 FYEKMQ (reference sequence). The length of the CDR3 is 17 residues. With 1 base removed from V and 6 bases from J, the gap between germline ends came to 20 bases.

V and J are TRBV10-3 and TRBJ2-7, with a tentative D call TRBD1 (6 bases). The CDR3 is made up of 14 amino acids. Germline-derived CDR1 and CDR2 are ENHRY and SYGVKD. Deletions cut 6 bases from V and 0 bases from J, with 12 bases between. CDR3 amino acids: CAIRRDTSSYEQYF. As DNA, the CDR3 is TGTGCCATCAGACGGGACACAAGCTCCTACGAGCAGTACTTC.

The J gene is TRBJ2-7, the V gene TRBV27; D may correspond to TRBD1 or TRBD2 (7 bases each). The CDR3 contains 16 residues. Between the trimmed V and J ends, which lost 6 bases and 2 bases, there was a span of 20 bases. Germline CDR1 MNHEY, CDR2 SMNVEV (reference sequence). CDR3 amino acids: CASSLLGEGAPYEQYF. CDR3 DNA sequence: TGTGCCAGCAGCCTCCTCGGGGAGGGGGCCCCCTACGAGCAGTACTTC.